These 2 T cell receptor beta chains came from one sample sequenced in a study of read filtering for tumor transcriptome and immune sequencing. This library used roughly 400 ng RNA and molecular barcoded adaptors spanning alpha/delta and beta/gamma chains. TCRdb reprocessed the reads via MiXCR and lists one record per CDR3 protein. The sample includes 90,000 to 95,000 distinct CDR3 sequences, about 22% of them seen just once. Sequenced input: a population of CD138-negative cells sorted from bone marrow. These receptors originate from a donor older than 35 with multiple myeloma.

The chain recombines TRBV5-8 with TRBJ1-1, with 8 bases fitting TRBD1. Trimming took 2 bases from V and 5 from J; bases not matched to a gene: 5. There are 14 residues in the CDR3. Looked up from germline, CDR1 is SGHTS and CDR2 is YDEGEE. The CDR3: CASSLKQGGTEAFF. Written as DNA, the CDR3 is TGTGCCAGCAGCTTAAAACAGGGGGGGACTGAAGCTTTCTTT.

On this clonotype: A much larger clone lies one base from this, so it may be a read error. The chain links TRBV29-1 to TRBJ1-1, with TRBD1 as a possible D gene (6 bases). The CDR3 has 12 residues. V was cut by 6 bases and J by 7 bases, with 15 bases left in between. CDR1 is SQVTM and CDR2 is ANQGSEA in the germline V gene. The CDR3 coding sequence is TGCAGCGTGAAACTGAACAGGGTTGAAGCTTTCTTT. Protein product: CSVKLNRVEAFF. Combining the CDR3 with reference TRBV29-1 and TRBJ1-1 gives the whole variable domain SAVISQKPSRDICQRGTSLTIQCQVDSQVTMMFWYRQQPGQSLTLIATANQGSEATYESGFVIDKFPISRPNLTFSTLTVSNMSPEDSSIYLCSVKLNRVEAFFGQGTRLTVV.